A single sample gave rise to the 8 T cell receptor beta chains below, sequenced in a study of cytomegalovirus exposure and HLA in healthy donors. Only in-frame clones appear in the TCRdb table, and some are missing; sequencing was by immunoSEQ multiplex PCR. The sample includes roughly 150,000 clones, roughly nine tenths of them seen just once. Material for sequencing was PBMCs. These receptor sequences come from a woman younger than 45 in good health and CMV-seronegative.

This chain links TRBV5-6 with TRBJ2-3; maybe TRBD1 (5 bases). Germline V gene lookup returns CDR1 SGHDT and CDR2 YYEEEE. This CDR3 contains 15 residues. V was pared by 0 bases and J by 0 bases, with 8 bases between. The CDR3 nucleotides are TGTGCCAGCAGCTTGGTACAGGCTAGCACAGATACGCAGTATTTT. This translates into CASSLVQASTDTQYF.

CDR3 in DNA: TGCAGCGTTGAAGACAGGGTCAATGAGCAGTTCTTC. Translating it yields CSVEDRVNEQFF. The genes are TRBV29-1 and TRBJ2-1; D might be TRBD1 (5 bases). Germline V gene lookup returns CDR1 SQVTM and CDR2 ANQGSEA. This CDR3 is 12 amino acids long. V lost 0 bases to trimming and J lost 6 bases, with 6 bases between them.

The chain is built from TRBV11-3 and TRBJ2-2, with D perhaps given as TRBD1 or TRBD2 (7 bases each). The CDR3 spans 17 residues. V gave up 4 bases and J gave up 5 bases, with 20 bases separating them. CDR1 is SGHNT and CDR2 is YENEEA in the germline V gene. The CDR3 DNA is TGTGCCAGCAGCTATTCTCTGACAGGGAGGGGGACCGGGGAGCTGTTTTTT. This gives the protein CASSYSLTGRGTGELFF. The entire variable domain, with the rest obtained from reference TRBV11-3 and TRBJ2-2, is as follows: EAGVVQSPRYKIIEKKQPVAFWCNPISGHNTLYWYLQNLGQGPELLIRYENEEAVDDSQLPKDRFSAERLKGVDSTLKIQPAELGDSAVYLCASSYSLTGRGTGELFFGEGSRLTVL.

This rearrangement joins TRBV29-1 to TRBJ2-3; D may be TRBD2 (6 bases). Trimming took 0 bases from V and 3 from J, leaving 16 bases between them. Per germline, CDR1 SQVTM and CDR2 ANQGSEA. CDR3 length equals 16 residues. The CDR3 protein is CSVEDWGDSATDTQYF. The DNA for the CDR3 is TGCAGCGTTGAAGACTGGGGGGATTCGGCTACAGATACGCAGTATTTT.

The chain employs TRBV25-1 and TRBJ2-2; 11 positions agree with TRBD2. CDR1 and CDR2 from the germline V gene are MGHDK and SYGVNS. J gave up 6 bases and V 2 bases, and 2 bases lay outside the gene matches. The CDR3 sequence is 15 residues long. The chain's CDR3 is CASSEPLAGAGELFF. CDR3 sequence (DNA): TGTGCCAGCAGTGAACCACTAGCGGGAGCCGGGGAGCTGTTTTTT.

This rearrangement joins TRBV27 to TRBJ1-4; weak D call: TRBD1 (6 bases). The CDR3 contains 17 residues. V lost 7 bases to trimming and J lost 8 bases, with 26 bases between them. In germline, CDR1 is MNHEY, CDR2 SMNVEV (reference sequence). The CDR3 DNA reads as TGTGCCAGCATTCTAATCCCACAGGGACCAAGGTGGGAAAAACTGTTTTTT. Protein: CASILIPQGPRWEKLFF.

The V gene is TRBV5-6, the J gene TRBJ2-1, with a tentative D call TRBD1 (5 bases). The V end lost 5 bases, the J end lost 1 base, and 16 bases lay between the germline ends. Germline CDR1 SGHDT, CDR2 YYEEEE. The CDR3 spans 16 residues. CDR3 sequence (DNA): TGTGCCAGCAGATCACCGGTAGGGGAATCCTACAATGAGCAGTTCTTC. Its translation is CASRSPVGESYNEQFF.

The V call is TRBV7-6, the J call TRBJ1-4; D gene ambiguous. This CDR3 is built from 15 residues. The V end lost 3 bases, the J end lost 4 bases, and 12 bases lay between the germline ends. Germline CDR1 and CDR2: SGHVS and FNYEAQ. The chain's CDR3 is CASSLRPPGNEKLFF. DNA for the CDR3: TGTGCCAGCAGCTTGAGGCCCCCGGGTAATGAAAAACTGTTTTTT.